These 30 T cell receptor beta chains were sequenced from one sample in a study of early T cells in non-severe SARS-CoV-2 infection. TCRdb processed the 5' RACE reads anew with MiXCR; each CDR3 protein has one entry. The sample lists around 60,000 distinct CDR3 sequences, 9.5% to 15% occurring once. Sequencing was done on a sample of whole blood. The receptors shown here come from an adult who was a healthcare worker with PCR-confirmed SARS-CoV-2 infection or an uninfected control (not recorded which).

This clonotype was seen repeatedly, ten times or more. This rearrangement joins TRBV7-6 to TRBJ2-2, with D tentatively TRBD1 (6 bases). The germline V and J ends were trimmed by 5 bases and 7 bases, with 14 bases remaining between them. Germline V gene data show CDR1 as SGHVS and CDR2 as FNYEAQ. The CDR3 runs 14 residues. The CDR3 DNA reads TGTGCCAGCAGCCTAAACAGGGCCGGCGGGGAGCTGTTTTTT. It translates to CASSLNRAGGELFF.

This clonotype was seen at least ten times. This sequence joins TRBV7-6 and TRBJ2-1; 12 nucleotides agree with TRBD2. The CDR3 covers 15 residues. Losses at the gene ends were 3 bases for V and 14 bases for J; bases not matched to a gene: 11. Germline V gene data show CDR1 as SGHVS and CDR2 as FNYEAQ. The CDR3 loop is CASSLGLAGAHPKFF. The DNA for the CDR3 is TGTGCCAGCAGCTTGGGACTAGCGGGCGCTCACCCCAAGTTCTTC.

Details on this clonotype: A single base separates this from a much larger clone, so it may be a read error. The chain is built from TRBV5-6 and TRBJ2-3, with 8 bases that match TRBD2. From germline, CDR1 is SGHDT and CDR2 YYEEEE. V gave up 4 bases and J gave up 2 bases; unmatched junction bases: 6. This CDR3 is built from 15 residues. The CDR3 sequence is CASSGAGGLTDTQYF. CDR3 nucleotide sequence: TGTGCCAGCAGCGGGGCGGGAGGTCTCACAGATACGCAGTATTTT. Drawing the rest from reference TRBV5-6 and TRBJ2-3, the complete variable domain is DAGVTQSPTHLIKTRGQQVTLRCSPKSGHDTVSWYQQALGQGPQFIFQYYEEEERQRGNFPDRFSGHQFPNYSSELNVNALLLGDSALYLCASSGAGGLTDTQYFGPGTRLTVL.

This clonotype came up many times. This rearrangement joins TRBV7-6 to TRBJ1-3; 11 bases align to TRBD1. V lost 5 bases, J lost 2 bases, and 2 bases stayed unmatched. Looked up from germline, CDR1 is SGHVS and CDR2 is FNYEAQ. The CDR3 covers 15 residues. The CDR3 DNA sequence: TGTGCCAGCAGCCCGGGACAGGGGGCTGGAAACACCATATATTTT. Its protein product is CASSPGQGAGNTIYF.

Ten or more counts support this clonotype. J is TRBJ1-6 and V is TRBV28, with 7 bases aligning to TRBD1. V lost 2 bases and J lost 11; bases outside the gene matches: 3. The germline V gene encodes CDR1 MDHEN and CDR2 SYDVKM. CDR3 length: 13 residues. The CDR3 sequence is CASSLTQGPPLHF. In DNA, the CDR3 is TGTGCCAGCAGTTTAACACAGGGGCCACCCCTCCACTTT.

This clonotype counts as medium-sized. The CDR3 sequence: CASSLGTGVGTDTQYF. The CDR3 region has the DNA TGTGCCAGCAGCTTAGGAACAGGGGTGGGCACAGATACGCAGTATTTT. The chain joins TRBV7-2 to TRBJ2-3, with TRBD1 matching 7 bases. The germline V gene encodes CDR1 SGHTA and CDR2 FQGNSA. Trimming took 1 base from V and 1 from J; bases not matched to a gene: 5. The CDR3 contains 16 residues. The full variable domain, with the rest looked up from reference TRBV7-2 and TRBJ2-3, is GAGVSQSPSNKVTEKGKDVELRCDPISGHTALYWYRQSLGQGLEFLIYFQGNSAPDKSGLPSDRFSAERTGGSVSTLTIQRTQQEDSAVYLCASSLGTGVGTDTQYFGPGTRLTVL.

This clonotype was seen ten or more times. J is TRBJ2-1 and V is TRBV6-6; D is tentatively TRBD1 or TRBD2 (6 bases each). The CDR3 runs to 17 residues. V dropped 2 bases and J dropped 0 bases, with 14 bases sitting between them. Looked up from germline, CDR1 is MNHNY and CDR2 is SVGAGI (reference sequence). The DNA of the CDR3 is TGTGCCAGCAGTTACCCCCTGAGGGGGGTCTCCTACAATGAGCAGTTCTTC. Protein sequence: CASSYPLRGVSYNEQFF.

The chain couples TRBV2 to TRBJ2-3; D tentatively reads TRBD1 or TRBD2 (5 bases each). In germline, CDR1 is SNHLY, CDR2 FYNNEI. This CDR3 contains 15 residues. V lost 7 bases and J lost 3, with 17 bases in between. The CDR3 loop is CASTQGLRGTDTQYF. The CDR3 region has the DNA TGTGCCAGCACCCAAGGACTGAGGGGTACAGATACGCAGTATTTT.

The CDR3 DNA sequence: TGCGCCAGCAGCTCATACAGGGTCGGAGATGAGCAGTTCTTC. Encoded protein: CASSSYRVGDEQFF. This sequence joins TRBV5-1 and TRBJ2-1; D is possibly TRBD1 (6 bases). The CDR3 has 14 residues. Between the trimmed V and J ends, which lost 3 bases and 8 bases, there was a span of 15 bases. The germline V gene has CDR1 SGHRS and CDR2 YFSETQ.

In this sample, this clonotype turned up a few times. The J gene is TRBJ2-3, the V gene TRBV2; D not certain. The CDR3 covers 14 residues. Germline CDR1 and CDR2: SNHLY and FYNNEI. Trimming removed 3 bases from V and 10 bases from J, with 17 bases in between. The CDR3 region has the DNA TGTGCCAGCAGTGAGTCGCAGGATGGACGGGCGCAGTATTTT. It is translated as CASSESQDGRAQYF.

This clonotype came up a few times. The gene calls are TRBV11-2 and TRBJ2-7; D possibly corresponds to TRBD2 (6 bases). V shed 2 bases and J shed 6 bases, with 8 bases lying between them. This CDR3 spans 12 amino acids. From germline, CDR1 is SGHAT and CDR2 FQNNGV. The CDR3 is CASSLTSSEQYF. CDR3 nucleotides: TGTGCCAGCAGCTTAACTAGCTCCGAGCAGTACTTC.

In nucleotides, the CDR3 is TGTGCCACCAAGAGGCCGGCGGACACTGAAGCTTTCTTT. Its protein is CATKRPADTEAFF. The chain links TRBV6-2 or TRBV6-3 to TRBJ1-1; unclear D gene. The V and J ends lost 10 bases and 3 bases respectively, with 15 bases between them. The germline V gene encodes CDR1 MNHEY and CDR2 SVGEGT. The length of the CDR3 is 13 residues.

This clonotype was detected many times. This chain links TRBV7-9 with TRBJ2-7; D is possibly TRBD2 (5 bases). Germline lookup yields CDR1 SEHNR and CDR2 FQNEAQ (reference sequence). This CDR3 is 15 amino acids long. V was trimmed by 2 bases and J by 3 bases, leaving 14 bases between them. The CDR3 coding sequence is TGTGCCAGCAGCTTATGGGGAACGGGGTTCTACGAGCAGTACTTC. This sequence encodes CASSLWGTGFYEQYF.

This clonotype was counted a few times. The chain carries TRBV9 and TRBJ2-3; D gene unclear. The germline V gene has CDR1 SGDLS and CDR2 YYNGEE. With 4 bases removed from V and 6 bases from J, the gap between germline ends came to 9 bases. The CDR3 is 12 amino acids. The CDR3 coding sequence is TGTGCCAGCAGCACAAGCCCGGATACGCAGTATTTT. Its translation is CASSTSPDTQYF.

The V and J genes are TRBV2 and TRBJ2-4, with a possible D match to TRBD1 (6 bases). V gave up 3 bases and J gave up 0 bases, with 12 bases separating them. CDR3 size: 16 residues. Looked up from germline, CDR1 is SNHLY and CDR2 is FYNNEI. In DNA, the CDR3 is TGTGCCAGCAGTGATGGCAGGGGTCTAGCCAAAAACATTCAGTACTTC. This sequence encodes CASSDGRGLAKNIQYF.

A remark on this clonotype: It may be a read error: a sequence one base away is much more abundant. The gene calls are TRBV5-6 and TRBJ1-1; 8 bases align to TRBD1. CDR1 is SGHDT and CDR2 is YYEEEE in the germline V gene. CDR3 size: 16 residues. In DNA form, the CDR3 reads TGTGCCAGCAGCTTACGACAGGGGTCCTTAAACACTGAAGCTCTCTTT. This encodes CASSLRQGSLNTEALF.

CDR3 sequence (DNA): TGCAGCGTCCGGCCCCTCCGAGATACTGAAGCTTTCTTT. Its protein is CSVRPLRDTEAFF. This sequence joins TRBV29-1 and TRBJ1-1; no definite D call. Trimming took 6 bases from V and 5 from J, leaving 16 bases between them. Germline loops: CDR1 SQVTM, CDR2 ANQGSEA. This CDR3 spans 13 amino acids.

This clonotype was counted ten times or more. The chain joins TRBV7-6 to TRBJ2-5; the match to TRBD2 covers 9 bases. The trim removed 0 bases at V and 7 bases at J, leaving 12 bases unmatched. The length of the CDR3 is 17 residues. Germline CDR1 SGHVS, CDR2 FNYEAQ. The CDR3 here is CASSLAPLLAGDGTQYF. Written as DNA, the CDR3 is TGTGCCAGCAGCTTAGCGCCACTTTTAGCGGGAGACGGGACCCAGTACTTC.

This clonotype came up many times. This sequence joins TRBV27 and TRBJ2-2; D not certain. Per the germline V gene, CDR1 is MNHEY and CDR2 is SMNVEV (reference sequence). There are 15 residues in the CDR3. V was pared by 6 bases and J by 5 bases, with 16 bases between. The CDR3 coding sequence is TGTGCCAGCAGCCTTTCTTGGTTCGAGACCGGGGAGCTGTTTTTT. It specifies CASSLSWFETGELFF.

The V call is TRBV19, the J call TRBJ2-5; D ambiguous. Germline CDR1 is LNHDA and CDR2 is SQIVND (reference sequence). V was shortened by 3 bases and J by 2 bases, with 10 bases between the two germline ends. CDR3 size: 14 residues. The CDR3 loop reads CASSIGQAQETQYF. In DNA, the CDR3 is TGTGCCAGTAGTATCGGTCAAGCACAAGAGACCCAGTACTTC.

This clonotype occurred a few times. This chain joins TRBV5-1 and TRBJ2-3; 9 nucleotides line up with TRBD2. This CDR3 is built from 14 residues. V lost 6 bases to trimming and J lost 8 bases; unmatched junction nucleotides: 10. Germline CDR1 and CDR2: SGHRS and YFSETQ. CDR3 amino acids: CASTGTSNSATQYF. The CDR3 DNA follows: TGCGCCAGCACCGGGACTAGCAATTCAGCTACGCAGTATTTT. The complete variable domain, with remaining parts taken from reference TRBV5-1 and TRBJ2-3, reads KAGVTQTPRYLIKTRGQQVTLSCSPISGHRSVSWYQQTPGQGLQFLFEYFSETQRNKGNFPGRFSGRQFSNSRSEMNVSTLELGDSALYLCASTGTSNSATQYFGPGTRLTVL.

V is TRBV18 and J is TRBJ2-5; TRBD2 might be the D (6 bases). In germline, CDR1 is KGHSH, CDR2 LQKENI. The germline V and J ends were trimmed by 3 bases and 3 bases, with 14 bases remaining between them. This CDR3 is 15 amino acids long. CDR3 sequence reads: CASSPPVGGKETQYF. CDR3 nucleotide sequence: TGTGCCAGCTCACCCCCGGTTGGGGGGAAAGAGACCCAGTACTTC.

This clonotype was seen ten or more times. This sequence joins TRBV3-1 and TRBJ1-1; D is unclear. V lost 4 bases to trimming and J lost 1 base, with 7 bases between them. Germline CDR1 and CDR2: LGHDT and YNNKEL (reference sequence). The CDR3 contains 13 residues. In DNA form, the CDR3 reads TGTGCCAGCAGCCGATTAGAGAACACTGAAGCTTTCTTT. This translates into CASSRLENTEAFF.

This clonotype has ten or more counts. This sequence joins TRBV5-1 and TRBJ2-5; 7 bases are shared with TRBD2. The CDR3 has 14 residues. Germline CDR1 and CDR2: SGHRS and YFSETQ. Trimming at V came to 2 bases and at J to 4 bases, leaving 5 bases not matched to a gene. The CDR3 DNA reads as TGCGCCAGCAGCTTAAGACTAGCCCGAGAGACCCAGTACTTC. Translation gives CASSLRLARETQYF.

This clonotype was recorded at least ten times. J is TRBJ2-7 and V is TRBV7-2; 7 positions match TRBD2. The CDR3 covers 14 residues. Germline V gene sequence: CDR1 SGHTA, CDR2 FQGNSA. V shed 1 base, J shed 3 bases, and the junction held 3 bases outside the gene matches. CDR3 nucleotide sequence: TGTGCCAGCAGCTTAGAAGCGGGAAACTACGAGCAGTACTTC. Amino acid sequence: CASSLEAGNYEQYF.

The chain employs TRBV5-1 and TRBJ1-3, with a possible D match to TRBD1 (6 bases). The V end lost 0 bases, the J end lost 4 bases, and 8 bases lay between the germline ends. Germline lookup yields CDR1 SGHRS and CDR2 YFSETQ. This CDR3 is 14 amino acids long. The CDR3, as DNA: TGCGCCAGCAGCTTGGCCGGGGGCGGAAACACCATATATTTT. Residues: CASSLAGGGNTIYF. Using reference TRBV5-1 and TRBJ1-3 for the parts outside the CDR3, the full variable domain is KAGVTQTPRYLIKTRGQQVTLSCSPISGHRSVSWYQQTPGQGLQFLFEYFSETQRNKGNFPGRFSGRQFSNSRSEMNVSTLELGDSALYLCASSLAGGGNTIYFGEGSWLTVV.

This clonotype was counted only a few times. V is TRBV28 and J is TRBJ2-7, with 9 bases identical to TRBD2. V lost 6 bases, J lost 5 bases, and 11 bases stayed unmatched. The CDR3 length is 15 residues. The germline V gene has CDR1 MDHEN and CDR2 SYDVKM. CDR3 loop: CASRPRGLAFNEQYF. The CDR3 bases are TGTGCCAGCAGGCCACGGGGACTAGCTTTCAACGAGCAGTACTTC.

This clonotype has only a few counts. This chain connects TRBV30 to TRBJ2-5; D possibly corresponds to TRBD2 (6 bases). This CDR3 has 13 amino acids. With 5 bases removed from V and 4 bases from J, the gap between germline ends came to 14 bases. Germline loops: CDR1 GTSNPN, CDR2 SVGIG (reference sequence). CDR3 residues: CAWSPGDRETQYF. CDR3 DNA: TGTGCCTGGTCACCGGGGGATCGAGAGACCCAGTACTTC.

This chain uses TRBV6-1 with TRBJ2-7, with D possibly TRBD2 on 5 matching bases. The CDR3 consists of 12 residues. V gave up 2 bases and J gave up 3 bases, with 5 bases separating them. Germline V gene sequence: CDR1 MNHNS, CDR2 SASEGT. In DNA form, the CDR3 reads TGTGCCAGCAGTGAACGGGGCTACGAGCAGTACTTC. It codes for CASSERGYEQYF.

The V call is TRBV28, the J call TRBJ2-3; 9 bases align to TRBD2. CDR3 length: 14 amino acids. CDR1 and CDR2 from the germline V gene are MDHEN and SYDVKM. V shed 6 bases and J 6 bases; nucleotides not matched to a gene: 7. CDR3 DNA: TGTGCCAGCAGAGGAGGTACTAGCGGGGATACGCAGTATTTT. Amino acids: CASRGGTSGDTQYF. Supplemented by reference TRBV28 and TRBJ2-3, the full variable domain reads DVKVTQSSRYLVKRTGEKVFLECVQDMDHENMFWYRQDPGLGLRLIYFSYDVKMKEKGDIPEGYSVSREKKERFSLILESASTNQTSMYLCASRGGTSGDTQYFGPGTRLTVL.